Listed below are T cell receptor beta chains from one sample, sequenced in a study of shared clonotypes between healthy human individuals. Assay used: immunoSEQ multiplex PCR; TCRdb lists only in-frame clones, some missing. The sample holds around 100,000 clones; 67% are singletons and the top ten take approximately 25%. The source material was memory CD8+ T cells sorted from blood. The source of these receptors is a woman younger than 45 in good health. Each CDR3 is given with its conserved first and last residue. D genes are given only for firm matches. Expanded clones are given a class, and other clones once, few, many or no size at all.

size,J,D,V,DNA,CDR3
NA,TRBJ1-5,TRBD1,TRBV6-5,TGTGCCAGTCTTAATAGGGACAGGGGGCATCAGCCCCAGCATTTT,CASLNRDRGHQPQHF
NA,TRBJ2-1,TRBD2,TRBV27,TGTGCCAGCAGTTTGCTAGCGGGAGGGCCTCTTGGCTACAATGAGCAGTTCTTC,CASSLLAGGPLGYNEQFF
few,TRBJ2-7,NA,TRBV27,TGTGCCAGCAGTTCCGAGCAGTACTTC,CASSSEQYF
NA,TRBJ2-2,TRBD2,TRBV7-8,TGTGCCAGCAGCCGCTCCGGACTAGCCAGAGGGTACACCGGGGAGCTGTTTTTT,CASSRSGLARGYTGELFF
NA,TRBJ1-5,TRBD1,TRBV28,TGTGCCAGCAGTTACAGGGGCATCTATAGCAATCAGCCCCAGCATTTT,CASSYRGIYSNQPQHF
NA,TRBJ2-7,NA,TRBV4-2,TGTGCCAGCAGCCCCGGGACACACTACGAGCAGTACTTC,CASSPGTHYEQYF
once,TRBJ1-1,NA,TRBV7-9,TGTGCCAGCAGCTTAGTGTCTCCCAGGGACCCTGAAGCTTTCTTT,CASSLVSPRDPEAFF
NA,TRBJ1-1,TRBD1,TRBV4-2,TGTGCCAGCAGCCAAAATCTCGGGACAGGGGCCAGGGGCACTGAAGCTTTCTTT,CASSQNLGTGARGTEAFF
NA,TRBJ2-3,NA,TRBV5-1,TGCGCCAGCAGCTTTAAGAACACCATCACAGATACGCAGTATTTT,CASSFKNTITDTQYF
NA,TRBJ2-7,NA,TRBV6-6,TGTGCCAGCAGTTACTCCAGCGGTTGGGCCTACGAGCAGTACTTC,CASSYSSGWAYEQYF
NA,TRBJ2-1,NA,TRBV1,TGCACCAGCAGCTATAAGGGGAGACTAGCGGAGTACAATGAGCAGTTCTTC,CTSSYKGRLAEYNEQFF
few,TRBJ2-7,TRBD2,TRBV4-1,TGCGCCAGCAGCAAACGGGTATTAGCGGGAGAAGGAGAAACCGAGCAGTACTTC,CASSKRVLAGEGETEQYF
NA,TRBJ2-3,TRBD1,TRBV5-1,TGCGCCAGCAGCGTGACAGGGCAGGGCACAGATACGCAGTATTTT,CASSVTGQGTDTQYF
NA,TRBJ1-1,NA,TRBV7-6,TGTGCCAGCAGCCAACAATGGACTGCTGAAGCTTTCTTT,CASSQQWTAEAFF
NA,TRBJ2-1,NA,TRBV10-1,TGCGCCAGCAGTGAGCTCCCAGACCCCTACAATGAGCAGTTCTTC,CASSELPDPYNEQFF
many,TRBJ1-5,NA,TRBV27,TGTGCCAGCAGTACCTCTGGGGGCAATCAGCCCCAGCATTTT,CASSTSGGNQPQHF
few,TRBJ1-2,NA,TRBV5-4,TGTGCCAGCAGCTGGGAATTCGGTTGGGGGCCCTACGGCTACACCTTC,CASSWEFGWGPYGYTF
once,TRBJ2-1,NA,TRBV19,TGTGCCAGTAGTATGGTTCCGGGACCGACCTACAATGAGCAGTTCTTC,CASSMVPGPTYNEQFF
NA,TRBJ2-2,TRBD2,TRBV27,TGTGCCAGCAGCCCCCGGACTAGCGAGACCGGGGAGCTGTTTTTT,CASSPRTSETGELFF
NA,TRBJ1-5,NA,TRBV4-2,TGTGCCAGCAGCCAGGGGGGACTGCATAGCAATCAGCCCCAGCATTTT,CASSQGGLHSNQPQHF
many,TRBJ2-7,NA,TRBV4-1,TGCGCCAGCAGCCAAGGTGGAGCGGCGGGCTACGAGCAGTACTTC,CASSQGGAAGYEQYF
NA,TRBJ2-7,NA,TRBV2,TGTGCCAGCCTGACAAGCTCCTACGAGCAGTACTTC,CASLTSSYEQYF
NA,TRBJ1-1,NA,TRBV7-9,TGTGCCAGCAGCTTAAGGGGGAACACTGAAGCTTTCTTT,CASSLRGNTEAFF
many,TRBJ2-1,NA,TRBV4-2,TGTGCCAGCAGCCAAGTTGAAGCGGACTACAATGAGCAGTTCTTC,CASSQVEADYNEQFF
NA,TRBJ2-7,NA,TRBV13,TGTGCCAGCAGCTTAGAAGGGTCGAGCTCCTACGAGCAGTACTTC,CASSLEGSSSYEQYF
NA,TRBJ2-5,NA,TRBV5-4,TGTGCCACCGCGAGGGACCGGGAGACCCAGTACTTC,CATARDRETQYF
NA,TRBJ1-5,NA,TRBV19,TGTGCCAGTAGTATCTACGGGGGCGGAGATCAGCCCCAGCATTTT,CASSIYGGGDQPQHF
few,TRBJ1-1,NA,TRBV10-2,TGCGCCAGCAGTGAGCCGGAGCAGAACACTGAAGCTTTCTTT,CASSEPEQNTEAFF
once,TRBJ2-7,NA,TRBV5-4,TGTGCCAGCAGCTCCCCGGGACGCTCCTACGAGCAGTACTTC,CASSSPGRSYEQYF